The sequence of this T cell receptor beta chain was determined in a study of cytomegalovirus exposure and HLA in healthy donors. PCR amplification relied on 60 Vbeta primers (plus 13 Jbeta primers). Here immunoSEQ multiplex PCR was the method, and the copy in TCRdb shows in-frame clones only, minus some. The sample lists 90,000 to 120,000 clones; roughly 80% were seen once. The germline CDR1 and CDR2 sequences are SEHNR and FQNEAQ (reference sequence). The length of the CDR3 is 14 residues. V gave up 1 base and J gave up 2 bases, with 7 bases separating them. This chain joins TRBV7-9 and TRBJ2-3, with D tentatively TRBD1 (5 bases). The source is a man aged 25-45 years in good health and CMV-seropositive. What was sequenced was PBMCs. The CDR3 protein is CASSLGQNTDTQYF. DNA of the CDR3: TGTGCCAGCAGCTTAGGACAGAACACAGATACGCAGTATTTT.